This T cell receptor (beta chain) stems from a study of shared clonotypes between healthy human individuals. Study findings and constraints: A reduction in generation probabilities was seen for non-shared clonotypes relative to those shared by all four donors.

As processed by the authors: ImmunoSEQ output lacked quality scores and full-length reads, limiting matched filtering. Sequencing was performed with immunoSEQ multiplex PCR; in TCRdb, only in-frame clones are kept and a portion is missing. That table gives V, J and clone size, and the DNA gave D and trimming. The sample holds about 2.4 million clones, over 85% seen once. Notes on this clone: The antigen remains unidentified.

Germline V gives CDR1 SEHNR, CDR2 FQNEAQ (reference sequence). This CDR3 comprises 13 residues. Trimming shortened V by 6 bases and J by 0 bases, and 8 bases separated the two germline ends. The J gene is TRBJ1-1, the V gene TRBV7-9; D not resolved. Source material: naive CD4+ T cells from PBMCs. Subset denoted: CD45RA+ positively selected. The receptor comes from a young man in good health. Some clones in this sample may be carry-over from other donors' samples. CDR3 sequence (DNA): TGTGCCAGCAGGTTAACAATGAACACTGAAGCTTTCTTT. It translates to CASRLTMNTEAFF. Full variable domain (missing parts from reference TRBV7-9 and TRBJ1-1): DTGVSQNPRHKITKRGQNVTFRCDPISEHNRLYWYRQTLGQGPEFLTYFQNEAQLEKSRLLSDRFSAERPKGSFSTLEIQRTEQGDSAMYLCASRLTMNTEAFFGQGTRLTVV.